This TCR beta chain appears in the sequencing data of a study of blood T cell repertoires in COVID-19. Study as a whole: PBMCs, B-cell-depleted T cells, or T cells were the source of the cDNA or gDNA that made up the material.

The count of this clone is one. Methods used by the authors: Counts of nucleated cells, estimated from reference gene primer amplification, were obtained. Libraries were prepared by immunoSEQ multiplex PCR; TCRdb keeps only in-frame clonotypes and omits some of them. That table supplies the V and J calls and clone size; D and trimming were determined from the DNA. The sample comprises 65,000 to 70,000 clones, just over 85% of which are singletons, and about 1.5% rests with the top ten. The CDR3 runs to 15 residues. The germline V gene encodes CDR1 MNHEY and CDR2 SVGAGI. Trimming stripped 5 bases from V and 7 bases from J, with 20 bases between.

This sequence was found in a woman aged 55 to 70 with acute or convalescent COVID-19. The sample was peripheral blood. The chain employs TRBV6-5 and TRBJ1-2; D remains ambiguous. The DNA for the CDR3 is TGTGCCAGCAGTAACCAAAGAATCGAGTTCTCTGGCTACACCTTC. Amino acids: CASSNQRIEFSGYTF.